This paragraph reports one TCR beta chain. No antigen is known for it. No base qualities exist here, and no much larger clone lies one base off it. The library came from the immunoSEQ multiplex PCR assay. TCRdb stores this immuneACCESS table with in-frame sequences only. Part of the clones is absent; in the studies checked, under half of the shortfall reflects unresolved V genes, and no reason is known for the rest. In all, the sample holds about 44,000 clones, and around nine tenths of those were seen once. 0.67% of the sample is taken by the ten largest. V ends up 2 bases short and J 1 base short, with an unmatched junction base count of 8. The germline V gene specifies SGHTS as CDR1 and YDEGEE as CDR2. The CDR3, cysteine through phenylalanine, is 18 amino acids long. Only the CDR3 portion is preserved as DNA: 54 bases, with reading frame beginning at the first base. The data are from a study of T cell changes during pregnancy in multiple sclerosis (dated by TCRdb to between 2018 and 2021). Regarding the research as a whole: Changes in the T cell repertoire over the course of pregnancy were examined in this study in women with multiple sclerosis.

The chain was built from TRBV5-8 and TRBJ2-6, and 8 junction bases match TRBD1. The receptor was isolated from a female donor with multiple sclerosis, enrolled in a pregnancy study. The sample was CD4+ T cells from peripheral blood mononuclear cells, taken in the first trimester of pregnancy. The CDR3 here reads CASSLGTGRGSGANVLTF. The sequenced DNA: TGTGCCAGCAGCTTAGGGACAGGAAGAGGTTCTGGGGCCAACGTCCTGACTTTC.